The 25 T cell receptor beta chains below come from one sample, sequenced in a study of blood T cell repertoires in COVID-19. The method was immunoSEQ multiplex PCR; TCRdb's version includes in-frame clones alone and lacks a portion of them. The data contain around 450,000 clones, roughly 90% of them singletons. Material: peripheral blood. These TCRs come from a woman aged 25 to 39 with acute or convalescent COVID-19.

This clone was found once. This chain uses TRBV5-4 with TRBJ1-2; D remains unclear. V was clipped by 5 bases and J by 8 bases, with 19 bases between them. The CDR3 consists of 14 residues. Germline assignment: CDR1 SGHNT and CDR2 YYREEE (reference sequence). For the CDR3, the DNA is TGTGCCAGCAGTCTATTTTCGCGGTTTGCGGGCTACACCTTC. Amino acids: CASSLFSRFAGYTF.

J is TRBJ1-5 and V is TRBV6-5; TRBD1 is a possible D gene (5 bases). Trimming took off 6 bases at V and 2 bases at J, with 14 bases between the two ends. The CDR3 extends over 15 amino acids. Germline V gene sequence: CDR1 MNHEY, CDR2 SVGAGI. CDR3 nucleotides: TGTGCCAGCAGACAAAGGGGAACCGGCAATCAGCCCCAGCATTTT. Protein product: CASRQRGTGNQPQHF.

This clone was observed a single time. J is TRBJ1-1 and V is TRBV5-1, with 9 bases identical to TRBD1. CDR1 and CDR2 from the germline V gene are SGHRS and YFSETQ. The J segment lost 3 bases and the V segment lost 5 bases, leaving 8 bases of the junction unmatched. The CDR3 sequence is 15 residues long. The CDR3 loop reads CASRTGQGFHTEAFF. The CDR3 coding sequence is TGCGCCAGCAGGACGGGACAGGGTTTTCACACTGAAGCTTTCTTT.

The rearrangement joins TRBV20-1 to TRBJ2-1; 9 bases line up with TRBD2. The CDR3 has 13 residues. Germline V gene sequence: CDR1 DFQATT, CDR2 SNEGSKA (reference sequence). J was trimmed by 7 bases and V by 3 bases; bases with no gene match: 4. The CDR3 reads CSASGTSRNEQFF. The CDR3 DNA reads as TGCAGTGCTAGTGGGACTAGCAGGAATGAGCAGTTCTTC.

The count of this clone is one. This chain connects TRBV27 to TRBJ2-7, with 8 positions matching TRBD1. This CDR3 region has 14 residues. J lost 3 bases, V lost 7 bases, and 8 bases had no gene match. Germline CDR1 and CDR2: MNHEY and SMNVEV (reference sequence). CDR3 bases: TGTGCCAGCACCGACGGACAGGGTAACTACGAGCAGTACTTC. It codes for CASTDGQGNYEQYF.

There are a few counts of this clone. The CDR3 bases are TGTGCAAGTCGCTTAGGACATGGACAACGTCTCTCTGGAAACACCATATATTTT. It codes for CASRLGHGQRLSGNTIYF. The J gene is TRBJ1-3, the V gene TRBV12-2; the DNA was not used to check the table's D call, TRBD1. TRBV12-2 has pseudogene status. This CDR3 region has 18 residues.

This clone has a handful of counts. The genes are TRBV6-5 and TRBJ1-1, with a weak D call TRBD1 (6 bases). From germline, CDR1 is MNHEY and CDR2 SVGAGI. V lost 5 bases and J lost 3, with 13 bases in between. The CDR3 sequence is 14 residues long. DNA for the CDR3: TGTGCCAGCAGTCGCAGGGGTCGGGACACTGAAGCTTTCTTT. Translated, it gives CASSRRGRDTEAFF.

The gene calls are TRBV11-2 and TRBJ2-7, with D unclear. Trimming took 5 bases from V and 3 from J, leaving 14 bases between them. Germline V gene data show CDR1 as SGHAT and CDR2 as FQNNGV. The length of the CDR3 is 14 residues. CDR3 amino acids: CASSPGGADYEQYF. As DNA, the CDR3 is TGTGCCAGCAGCCCCGGCGGCGCTGACTACGAGCAGTACTTC.

The CDR3 is CASTVAGPGTYEQYF. CDR3 bases: TGTGCCAGCACCGTAGCGGGGCCTGGCACGTACGAGCAGTACTTC. The chain carries TRBV6-5 and TRBJ2-7; 8 bases are shared with TRBD2. The CDR3 extends over 15 amino acids. The ends lost 7 bases at V and 4 bases at J; junction bases unmatched: 12. CDR1 MNHEY and CDR2 SVGAGI come from the germline V gene.

This clone was recorded only once. V usage is TRBV18 and J usage is TRBJ2-5; 13 bases are a match to TRBD2. The CDR3 contains 15 residues. After removal of 3 bases from V and 5 bases from J, the junction contained 3 bases not matched to a gene. Germline CDR1 is KGHSH and CDR2 is LQKENI. As DNA, the CDR3 is TGTGCCAGCTCACCGGGGACTAGCGGGGTGGAGACCCAGTACTTC. This codes for CASSPGTSGVETQYF.

This clone was seen at least ten times. The chain has TRBV5-1 and TRBJ2-7, with TRBD2 matching over 8 bases. The V and J ends lost 3 bases and 2 bases, in that order; junction bases with no gene match: 7. The CDR3 sequence is 15 residues long. Germline V lookup: CDR1 SGHRS, CDR2 YFSETQ. CDR3 sequence reads: CASSSARAGAYEQYF. DNA of the CDR3: TGCGCCAGCAGCTCCGCCAGAGCGGGGGCCTACGAGCAGTACTTC.

The genes are TRBV4-1 and TRBJ2-7, with 7 nucleotides matching TRBD1. Germline CDR1 MGHRA, CDR2 YSYEKL. The CDR3 is 15 amino acids. V was pared by 4 bases and J by 5 bases, with 11 bases of the junction left unmatched. The CDR3 sequence: CASSRSGQPGNEQYF. For the CDR3, the DNA is TGCGCCAGCAGCCGTTCGGGACAGCCTGGGAACGAGCAGTACTTC.

The J gene is TRBJ1-1, the V gene TRBV3-1 (or the pseudogene TRBV3-2); a possible D gene is TRBD1 (5 bases). CDR3 length: 12 amino acids. Germline V lookup: CDR1 LGHDT, CDR2 YNNKEL (reference sequence). Trimming cost V 5 bases and J 5 bases, with 9 bases left between them. CDR3 region: CASSSRQTEAFF. In nucleotides, the CDR3 is TGTGCCAGCAGCAGTCGACAGACTGAAGCTTTCTTT.

Turning to this clone: Within the sample, other DNA sequences also encode this same CDR3. The chain carries TRBV18 and TRBJ2-5, with D uncertain. The CDR3 loop spans 13 amino acids. Germline CDR1 is KGHSH and CDR2 is LQKENI. V was cut by 0 bases and J by 1 base, with 3 bases left in between. CDR3 in amino acids: CASSPPSQETQYF. The DNA for the CDR3 is TGTGCCAGCTCACCACCCTCCCAAGAGACCCAGTACTTC.

This clone was observed a few times. The CDR3 protein is CASSHKQGLSYEQYF. In DNA form, the CDR3 reads TGCGCCAGCAGCCACAAACAGGGCCTCTCCTACGAGCAGTACTTC. V is TRBV4-1 and J is TRBJ2-7; maybe TRBD1 (6 bases). The CDR3 is made up of 15 amino acids. Germline CDR1 reads MGHRA; CDR2 reads YSYEKL. The ends were cut back, 3 bases at V and 0 bases at J, with 12 bases in the middle.

The chain links TRBV29-1 to TRBJ1-1; weak D call: TRBD1 (5 bases). Trimming shortened V by 7 bases and J by 2 bases, and 17 bases separated the two germline ends. The CDR3 covers 14 residues. Germline V gene sequence: CDR1 SQVTM, CDR2 ANQGSEA. CDR3 amino acids: CSAKGRGINTEAFF. The CDR3 bases are TGCAGCGCTAAAGGACGGGGGATCAACACTGAAGCTTTCTTT.

The chain couples TRBV2 to TRBJ2-3; D ambiguous. Deletions cut 5 bases from V and 7 bases from J, with 22 bases between. Germline lookup yields CDR1 SNHLY and CDR2 FYNNEI. The CDR3 contains 16 residues. The DNA of the CDR3 is TGTGCCAGCAGTAGTTCTAGAACCCCCATCATGAATACGCAGTATTTT. This gives the protein CASSSSRTPIMNTQYF.

In this sample, this clone turned up a few times. The chain employs TRBV5-1 and TRBJ2-1; the match to TRBD1 covers 9 bases. CDR3 length: 16 residues. The germline V gene encodes CDR1 SGHRS and CDR2 YFSETQ. V was clipped by 4 bases and J by 2 bases; unmatched bases: 7. As DNA, the CDR3 is TGCGCCAGCAGCCCTGGAACAGGGGGCCCCTACAATGAGCAGTTCTTC. This codes for CASSPGTGGPYNEQFF.

The CDR3 loop reads CASSQDWGVYGYTF. The CDR3 DNA follows: TGTGCCAGCAGCCAAGACTGGGGGGTCTATGGCTACACCTTC. The gene calls are TRBV3-1 (or the pseudogene TRBV3-2) and TRBJ1-2; a possible D gene is TRBD1 (5 bases). CDR3 size: 14 residues. The V end lost 0 bases, the J end lost 4 bases, and 9 bases lay between the germline ends. Germline lookup yields CDR1 LGHDT and CDR2 YNNKEL (reference sequence).

The chain has TRBV28 and TRBJ2-2; TRBD2 aligns across 11 bases. J was trimmed by 6 bases and V by 2 bases; bases with no gene match: 2. The CDR3 sequence is 15 residues long. Germline V gene data show CDR1 as MDHEN and CDR2 as SYDVKM. In DNA form, the CDR3 reads TGTGCCAGCAGTTTACTAGCGGGGGGTCCCGGGGAGCTGTTTTTT. This codes for CASSLLAGGPGELFF.

This chain links TRBV2 with TRBJ2-3, with D perhaps matching TRBD1 (5 bases). V lost 4 bases, J lost 3 bases, and 14 bases lay in between. Germline V gene sequence: CDR1 SNHLY, CDR2 FYNNEI. The CDR3 has 15 amino acids. CDR3 DNA sequence: TGTGCCAGCAGTGCTGGGTGGGGCGGAACAGATACGCAGTATTTT. Translation: CASSAGWGGTDTQYF.

As DNA, the CDR3 is TGTGCCTGGTCAATCTCTGGAAACACCATATATTTT. Its protein is CAWSISGNTIYF. The genes are TRBV30 and TRBJ1-3; D ambiguous. CDR1 is GTSNPN and CDR2 is SVGIG in the germline V gene (reference sequence). This CDR3 contains 12 residues. Trimming took off 5 bases at V and 0 bases at J, with 5 bases between the two ends.

V and J are TRBV27 and TRBJ2-1; 9 bases are shared with TRBD2. V was clipped by 4 bases and J by 9 bases; unmatched bases: 13. The CDR3 sequence is 16 residues long. The V gene's germline CDR1 is MNHEY and CDR2 SMNVEV (reference sequence). CDR3 DNA: TGTGCCAGCAGTTACCTCCGGGCGGGGGGGCCAGGTGAGCAGTTCTTC. It is translated as CASSYLRAGGPGEQFF.

The chain is built from TRBV6-5 and TRBJ2-1, with 7 bases aligning to TRBD1. Germline CDR1 is MNHEY and CDR2 is SVGAGI. The CDR3 extends over 15 amino acids. After removal of 6 bases from V and 6 bases from J, the junction contained 11 bases not matched to a gene. The CDR3: CASSPDRLRGNEQFF. In nucleotides, the CDR3 is TGTGCCAGCAGCCCGGACAGGTTACGAGGCAATGAGCAGTTCTTC.

The V call is TRBV30, the J call TRBJ2-2; 12 nucleotides line up with TRBD2. J lost 3 bases, V lost 3 bases, and 17 bases had no gene match. Germline CDR1 is GTSNPN and CDR2 is SVGIG (reference sequence). CDR3 length: 20 residues. The CDR3 bases are TGTGCCTGGAGACCTGGCTTGGGGACTAGCGGGTTGGGGGACACCGGGGAGCTGTTTTTT. Its protein is CAWRPGLGTSGLGDTGELFF.